This TCR beta chain was retrieved from a study of post-analysis software for immune sequencing data. Study observations and caveats: Those with multiple sclerosis, the patient group, showed significantly lower normalized Chao1 diversity than controls. Elevated frequency relative to controls characterized four to six TRBV segments in patients, TRBV5-6, TRBV5-1 and TRBV20-1 among them.

This clonotype was detected only a few times. Antigen unknown. TCR beta cDNA libraries included unique molecular identifiers. T cells, about 0.9 to 10 million of them, yielded roughly 550,000 cDNA molecules. MiXCR was run by TCRdb on the PCR reads, yielding one entry per CDR3 protein. The profile shows 450,000 to 700,000 distinct CDR3 sequences, about 40% of them singletons. The CDR3 loop spans 16 amino acids. With 3 bases clipped from V and 3 bases from J, the junction kept 9 bases outside the gene matches. This receptor was obtained from a girl aged 5-17 years with multiple sclerosis. The chain recombines TRBV12-3 or TRBV12-4 with TRBJ2-3; 7 positions agree with TRBD1. The material sequenced was blood. CDR3 coding DNA: TGTGCCAGCAGTTTCATCCAGGGGGTGAAGACAGATACGCAGTATTTT. Residues: CASSFIQGVKTDTQYF.